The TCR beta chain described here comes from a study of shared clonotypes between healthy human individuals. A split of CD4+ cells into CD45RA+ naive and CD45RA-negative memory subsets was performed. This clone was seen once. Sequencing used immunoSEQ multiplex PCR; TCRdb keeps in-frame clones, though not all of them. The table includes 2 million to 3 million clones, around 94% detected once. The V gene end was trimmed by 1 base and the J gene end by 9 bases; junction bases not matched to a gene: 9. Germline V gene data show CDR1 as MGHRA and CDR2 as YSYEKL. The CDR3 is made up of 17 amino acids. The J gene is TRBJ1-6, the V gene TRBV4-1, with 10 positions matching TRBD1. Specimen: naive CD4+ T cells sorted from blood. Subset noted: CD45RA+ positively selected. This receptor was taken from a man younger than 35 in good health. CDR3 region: CASSQATGGLLISPLHF. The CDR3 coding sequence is TGCGCCAGCAGCCAAGCGACAGGGGGCCTCTTGATTTCACCCCTCCACTTT.